The subject of this entry is one TCR beta chain. Its antigen is undetermined. This sample stems from a study of T cells in narcolepsy. Overall study: Donors had narcolepsy type 1 or type 2, or were healthy controls. General study findings and limits: Healthy controls reportedly lacked the autoreactive clonotypes serially found in patients' blood. HCRT-specific and TRIB2-specific autoreactive clonotypes appeared among same-patient CSF and blood CD4+ clonotypes.

TCRdb's copy holds only in-frame clones and misses some; the assay was immunoSEQ multiplex PCR. The table lists 30,000 to 45,000 clones, about 85% of them singletons. This CDR3 has 14 amino acids. J was trimmed by 4 bases and V by 5 bases; bases with no gene match: 4. Germline assignment: CDR1 MNHEY and CDR2 SMNVEV (reference sequence). The sequence was obtained from a human donor with narcolepsy. Input material: CD45RA- memory CD4+ T cells from PBMCs. The chain uses TRBV27 and TRBJ2-3; 9 bases align to TRBD1. CDR3 in amino acids: CASSRRTGADTQYF. CDR3 nucleotides: TGTGCCAGCAGTCGACGGACAGGGGCAGATACGCAGTATTTT.